The clone carrying this T cell receptor (beta chain) was observed once. As yet, its antigen is unknown. This table comes from immunoSEQ multiplex PCR, and its TCRdb copy is limited to in-frame clones, with some not included. There are some 2 million clones in the sample; less than 95% occur only once, and 0.9% to 1.5% lies in the top ten. This CDR3 has 14 amino acids. With 3 bases clipped from V and 3 bases from J, the junction kept 3 bases outside the gene matches. Germline V CDR1 and CDR2: MDHEN, SYDVKM. This record comes from a study of shared clonotypes between healthy human individuals. Study-wide points: Lower generation probabilities were found for non-shared clonotypes than for those shared by all four donors. Among the subsets, naive ones generally showed larger estimated richness than memory ones. The study drew on few donors, limiting represented genetic and exposure-history diversity.

CD8 cells regarded as naive lacked CD45RO, were positively chosen for CCR7, and omitted terminally differentiated effector memory CD45RA+ cells. Everyone who donated was a Caucasian adult who lived in Nashville, Tennessee. The chain recombines TRBV28 with TRBJ2-3; 7 bases line up with TRBD1. This clonotype originated in a man between 18 and 29 years old in good health. Sequencing was carried out using naive CD8+ T cells sorted from blood. The CDR3 DNA follows: TGTGCCAGCAGTTTTCAGGACAGGACAGATACGCAGTATTTT. As protein: CASSFQDRTDTQYF.